Detailed here is one T cell receptor beta chain. Its antigen is unidentified. This sample is part of a study of T cell responses to AZD1222 COVID-19 vaccine. Study-level results: Dominant at 160-218 and 743-854, vaccine-associated CD4 TCRs also spanned spike.

This table comes from immunoSEQ multiplex PCR, and its TCRdb copy is limited to in-frame clones, with some not included. The sample carries 89,000 or so clones, about 86% recorded once. Germline CDR1 reads MGHRA; CDR2 reads YSYEKL. The CDR3 runs 14 residues. Losses at the gene ends were 4 bases for V and 6 bases for J; bases not matched to a gene: 3. Sequences were derived from peripheral blood, sampled 28 days after the second AZD1222 dose. The source is an adult who received the AZD1222 COVID-19 vaccine. The chain carries TRBV4-1 and TRBJ2-4; TRBD1 aligns across 10 bases. Here the CDR3 reads CASSPGTGVNIQYF. CDR3 coding DNA: TGCGCCAGCAGCCCCGGGACAGGGGTAAACATTCAGTACTTC.